This T cell receptor (beta chain) is drawn from a study of radiation and T cells in renal cell carcinoma. Study background: Nephrectomy followed 15 Gy stereotactic body radiation by 4 weeks.

Study results and caveats: From baseline, blood top tumor clonotypes peaked at 2 weeks post-radiation.

The time point is: blood 2 weeks post-SBRT. Treatment denoted: 15 Gy SBRT to primary tumor, nephrectomy 4 weeks later. The tumor was a clear cell renal cell carcinoma. The table came from immunoSEQ multiplex PCR; TCRdb's copy has only in-frame clones and leaves some out. The top ten clones hold 5.8% of a sample with 70,000 or so clones, about 81% of them seen once. Trimming left V 8 bases short and J 1 base short, with 11 bases between. CDR3 length: 13 amino acids. Germline V CDR1 and CDR2: ENHRY, SYGVKD. Note on this clone: The antigen is unknown.

This TCR was recovered from a man aged 55 to 70 with renal cell carcinoma. The J gene is TRBJ1-1, the V gene TRBV10-3, with D unclear. The starting material was blood, obtained from a patient whose treatment included radiotherapy and nephrectomy. CDR3 in amino acids: CAISLEENTEAFF. The CDR3 nucleotides are TGTGCCATCTCCTTGGAGGAGAACACTGAAGCTTTCTTT.